This T cell receptor (beta chain) was identified in a study of B cell selection in AIRE deficiency. The assay was immunoSEQ multiplex PCR, and TCRdb's table has in-frame clones only and misses some. The sample has roughly 17,000 clones, 93% seen once. Losses at the gene ends were 6 bases for V and 0 bases for J; bases not matched to a gene: 8. Per germline, CDR1 SGHTA and CDR2 FQGNSA. The CDR3 loop spans 15 amino acids. The regulatory T cell sort gate was CD4+CD25hiCD127low/negative. Material: CD4+CD25+ Tregs sorted from PBMCs. The sequence was obtained from a human donor in good health. The genes are TRBV7-2 and TRBJ2-7; TRBD2 matches 7 bases. The CDR3 sequence is CASSARAGTSYEQYF. In DNA, the CDR3 is TGTGCCAGCAGTGCCAGAGCGGGAACCTCCTACGAGCAGTACTTC.